The rows below give T cell receptor beta chains drawn from one sample of a study of OX40 agonist ivuxolimab in advanced cancers. Sequencing used immunoSEQ multiplex PCR; TCRdb keeps in-frame clones, though not all of them. The sample carries about 59,000 clones, 85% recorded once. This specimen was CD4+ or CD8+ T cells sorted from blood, taken in a trial of the OX40 agonist ivuxolimab. These TCRs come from an adult with an advanced solid tumor such as melanoma, head and neck, liver or kidney cancer. Both conserved end residues are part of each CDR3. D genes are given only for firm matches. Only part of the rows carry a size: once, few, many, or a class if the clone is expanded.

V gene,D gene,clone size,J gene,CDR3 DNA,CDR3 protein
TRBV5-4,TRBD1,-,TRBJ2-5,TGTCTGGCGGGGACAGGGGGGGAGACCCAGTACTTC,CLAGTGGETQYF
TRBV13,-,once,TRBJ1-1,TGTGCCAGCAGCTTAAGGGCGAACACTGAAGCTTTCTTT,CASSLRANTEAFF
TRBV28,TRBD1,-,TRBJ1-4,TGTGCCAGCCAAACAGGGGGCCCACTTCTCGAAAAACTGTTTTTT,CASQTGGPLLEKLFF
TRBV9,-,-,TRBJ2-1,TGTGCCAGCAGCGTCGGACGGTACAATGAGCAGTTCTTC,CASSVGRYNEQFF
TRBV15,-,-,TRBJ2-3,TGTGCCACCAGCCGGACCGGTAGGACAGATACGCAGTATTTT,CATSRTGRTDTQYF
TRBV28,TRBD1,-,TRBJ2-7,TGTGCCAGCAGCCGCGGACAGGGGTACGAGCAGTACTTC,CASSRGQGYEQYF
TRBV29-1,-,-,TRBJ2-7,TGCAGCGTTCCCGACCGGAGGCCCCTCTACGAGCAGTACTTC,CSVPDRRPLYEQYF
TRBV9,TRBD2,once,TRBJ2-7,TGTGCCAGCAGCGTCGGGACTAGCGTCTACGAGCAGTACTTC,CASSVGTSVYEQYF
TRBV12-5,TRBD2,-,TRBJ2-1,TGTGCTAGTGGTTTGGCCGACGGCGGGAGGGCCGGGAATGAGCAGTTCTTC,CASGLADGGRAGNEQFF
TRBV11-2,-,-,TRBJ2-1,TGTGCCAGCAGCTTACGGGAGAGCAATGAGCAGTTCTTC,CASSLRESNEQFF
TRBV29-1,TRBD2,-,TRBJ2-2,TGCAGCGTCTCCTGGCGAGGACTAGCGGGAGGGCCAGCCGGGGAGCTGTTTTTT,CSVSWRGLAGGPAGELFF
TRBV28,TRBD2,few,TRBJ2-2,TGTGCCAGCAGAGGACTAGCGGACACCGGGGAGCTGTTTTTT,CASRGLADTGELFF
TRBV28,-,-,TRBJ2-7,TGTGCCAGCAGTTTAGGGGGGAGCTCCTACGAGCAGTACTTC,CASSLGGSSYEQYF
TRBV28,TRBD1,-,TRBJ2-1,TGTGCCAGCAGTGATACAGGGGGGAACGGGCTACAGGAGCAGTTCTTC,CASSDTGGNGLQEQFF
TRBV28,TRBD1,-,TRBJ1-2,TGTGCCAGCAGTTCCATTGGGGGTGACAGGGTTAACTATGGCTACACCTTC,CASSSIGGDRVNYGYTF
TRBV13,TRBD1,-,TRBJ1-4,TGTGCCAGCAGCCTGGGACAGGGCTATTCTAAAAAACTGTTTTTT,CASSLGQGYSKKLFF